This TCR beta chain was retrieved from a study of human T cells and chemical hapten exposure. Study information: Patients got weekly scalp diphenylcyclopropenone doses over the approximately 23-week study.

The CDR3 spans 15 residues. V shed 3 bases, J shed 4 bases, and the junction held 9 bases outside the gene matches. Time point in this sample: pre-sensitization, week 0. Documented treatment: therapeutic diphenylcyclopropenone sensitization with weekly scalp DPC. TCRdb re-derived calls from the RACE reads in MiXCR, one entry per CDR3 protein. This repertoire shows more than 300,000 distinct CDR3 sequences, approximately 5% found once; its top ten account for more than 8%. This clonotype was seen repeatedly, ten times or more. This TCR came from a woman aged 18-29 years with alopecia areata. Some clones in this sample may be carry-over from other donors' samples. V is TRBV12-3 or TRBV12-4 and J is TRBJ2-7; 7 bases map to TRBD2. The sample here was whole blood, taken in connection with sensitization to the hapten diphenylcyclopropenone (DPC). The DNA for the CDR3 is TGTGCCAGCAGTTTGGTTAGCGGGCCCCGGTACGAGCAGTACTTC. Protein product: CASSLVSGPRYEQYF.